Presented here are 18 T cell receptor beta chains from one specimen sequenced in a study of post-analysis software for immune sequencing data. The study, taken as a whole, reports: Controls showed lower frequencies than patients for five TRBV segments, and TRBV5-6, TRBV5-1 and TRBV20-1 were among these.

Sequencing libraries made from TCR beta cDNA carried unique molecular identifiers. One entry per CDR3 protein, called by TCRdb with MiXCR from the PCR reads. Here the sample spans around 440,000 distinct CDR3 sequences, roughly 45% being singletons. Antigens of these TCRs are unknown. Sequences were obtained from blood. The receptor source for this set is a girl aged 5-17 years with multiple sclerosis.

This clonotype has more than one count but fewer than ten. This chain connects TRBV28 to TRBJ2-3; unclear D gene. CDR3 size: 15 residues. The V end was cut by 5 bases, the J end by 6 bases, with 18 bases between. Germline values: CDR1 MDHEN, CDR2 SYDVKM. CDR3 in DNA: TGTGCCAGCAGTCCGCCCCCGGGTAGCCAGGATACGCAGTATTTT. Its translation is CASSPPPGSQDTQYF. The full variable domain, completed using reference TRBV28 and TRBJ2-3, is DVKVTQSSRYLVKRTGEKVFLECVQDMDHENMFWYRQDPGLGLRLIYFSYDVKMKEKGDIPEGYSVSREKKERFSLILESASTNQTSMYLCASSPPPGSQDTQYFGPGTRLTVL.

The V call is TRBV12-3 or TRBV12-4, the J call TRBJ1-2, with D perhaps matching TRBD1 (5 bases). Trimming removed 6 bases at V and 1 base at J, with 12 bases between. The CDR3 runs 14 residues. Written as DNA, the CDR3 is TGTGCCAGCAGACCGGGACGTATTAACTATGGCTACACCTTC. Translated, it gives CASRPGRINYGYTF.

The rearrangement links TRBV20-1 to TRBJ1-4; a possible D gene is TRBD1 (6 bases). Germline loops: CDR1 DFQATT, CDR2 SNEGSKA (reference sequence). Trimming took 6 bases from V and 7 from J, leaving 18 bases between them. The CDR3 length is 14 residues. This CDR3 is CSAIQGVGGEKLFF. CDR3 in DNA: TGCAGTGCCATACAGGGAGTCGGCGGTGAAAAACTGTTTTTT.

This clonotype was seen only a few times. The chain uses TRBV4-1 and TRBJ1-5, with 7 bases fitting TRBD1. V dropped 2 bases and J dropped 3; count of bases not matched to a gene: 7. Germline assignment: CDR1 MGHRA and CDR2 YSYEKL. The CDR3 sequence is 16 residues long. The CDR3 sequence is CASSQPDRANNQPQHF. CDR3 in DNA: TGCGCCAGCAGCCAACCTGACAGGGCAAACAATCAGCCCCAGCATTTT.

The chain links TRBV7-2 to TRBJ2-3, with no clear D. V was pared by 1 base and J by 7 bases, with 9 bases between. This CDR3 region has 13 residues. Per germline, CDR1 SGHTA and CDR2 FQGNSA. CDR3 region: CASSLVGDHTQYF. The DNA of the CDR3 is TGTGCCAGCAGCTTAGTTGGGGATCATACGCAGTATTTT.

The CDR3, as DNA: TGTGCCAGCAGTTACTCGAGGTTTACTGAAGCTTTCTTT. It specifies CASSYSRFTEAFF. The V call is TRBV6-5, the J call TRBJ1-1; no firm D call. Looked up from germline, CDR1 is MNHEY and CDR2 is SVGAGI. V was shortened by 0 bases and J by 5 bases, with 7 bases between the two germline ends. The CDR3 is made up of 13 amino acids.

The rearrangement uses TRBV4-2 and TRBJ2-1; the D gene is possibly TRBD2 (6 bases). With 2 bases removed from V and 7 bases from J, the gap between germline ends came to 21 bases. The CDR3 extends over 17 amino acids. Germline V CDR1 and CDR2: LGHNA, YNFKEQ. The CDR3 here is CASSQMEGKGYENEQFF. The CDR3 DNA is TGTGCCAGCAGCCAAATGGAGGGTAAGGGGTACGAGAATGAGCAGTTCTTC.

The genes are TRBV7-3 and TRBJ2-1; no reliable D call. V was clipped by 5 bases and J by 8 bases, with 22 bases between them. The germline CDR1 and CDR2 sequences are SGHTA and FQGTGA. The CDR3 runs 16 residues. The CDR3 protein is CASSKPPWDPAHEQFF. The CDR3 DNA sequence: TGTGCCAGCAGCAAACCGCCCTGGGATCCCGCCCATGAGCAGTTCTTC.

This clonotype was counted only a few times. The junction does not match germline at one end; this may be a read error. The rearrangement links TRBV7-7 to TRBJ2-1; 7 nucleotides line up with TRBD2. The germline V gene encodes CDR1 SSHAT and CDR2 FNYEAQ (reference sequence). This CDR3 comprises 17 residues. CDR3 residues: CASSLRPSGGSYNEQFF. As DNA, the CDR3 is TGTGCTAGCAGCTTACGACCTAGCGGAGGCTCCTACAATGAGCAGTTCTTC.

This clonotype has only a few counts. This sequence joins TRBV12-3 or TRBV12-4 and TRBJ1-2, with D possibly being TRBD1 (6 bases). V lost 7 bases to trimming and J lost 5 bases, with 17 bases between them. The CDR3 consists of 14 residues. CDR3 sequence (DNA): TGTGCCAGCATTCCTCCGGGACAAACTTATGGCTACACCTTC. Translated: CASIPPGQTYGYTF.

This sequence joins TRBV12-3 or TRBV12-4 and TRBJ2-5, with a tentative D call TRBD1 (6 bases). The CDR3 is 16 amino acids. Trimming took off 4 bases at V and 1 base at J, with 16 bases between the two ends. CDR3 in DNA: TGTGCCAGCAGTTACCCCCGAGGGGGAAGCCAAGAGACCCAGTACTTC. Translating it yields CASSYPRGGSQETQYF.

This clonotype was observed once. Mismatch with germline at one junction end may stem from a read error. The V and J genes are TRBV20-1 and TRBJ2-1; possible D gene TRBD1, 6 bases. This CDR3 is 15 amino acids long. The germline CDR1 and CDR2 sequences are DFQATT and SNEGSKA (reference sequence). The CDR3 here is CSATTTGYAYNGQFF. In DNA, the CDR3 is TGCAGTGCTACCACCACAGGGTACGCCTACAATGGGCAGTTCTTC.

Concerning this clonotype: The junction shows a germline mismatch at one end, possibly a read error. The rearrangement links TRBV20-1 to TRBJ2-7; 8 nucleotides line up with TRBD1. The germline CDR1 and CDR2 sequences are DFQATT and SNEGSKA (reference sequence). CDR3 size: 15 residues. CDR3 amino acids: CSARARDRGSDEQYF. CDR3 nucleotide sequence: TGCAGTGCTAGAGCTAGAGACAGGGGCTCCGACGAGCAGTACTTC.

The chain is built from TRBV7-2 and TRBJ2-3; 10 bases align to TRBD2. Germline V gene lookup returns CDR1 SGHTA and CDR2 FQGNSA. The CDR3 covers 15 residues. The junction had 5 bases not matched to a gene; V was cut back by 3 bases and J by 5 bases. The CDR3, as DNA: TGTGCCAGCAGCTTGGCTAGCGGGAGACAAGATACGCAGTATTTT. It translates to CASSLASGRQDTQYF.

The CDR3 bases are TGTGCCAGCAGCTTGAGGGACGGGCTCGTCACAGATACGCAGTATTTT. It codes for CASSLRDGLVTDTQYF. The chain combines TRBV5-8 with TRBJ2-3; tentatively, D is TRBD1 or TRBD2 (5 bases each). The V gene lost 1 base and the J gene lost 2 bases, with 14 bases spanning the gap. Looked up from germline, CDR1 is SGHTS and CDR2 is YDEGEE. The CDR3 contains 16 residues.

The chain employs TRBV20-1 and TRBJ2-5; D is possibly TRBD2 (6 bases). The length of the CDR3 is 13 residues. Trimming removed 3 bases at V and 1 base at J, with 9 bases between. The germline gives CDR1 DFQATT, CDR2 SNEGSKA (reference sequence). CDR3 nucleotides: TGCAGTGCTAGTGGGGAGGTCCAAGAGACCCAGTACTTC. As protein: CSASGEVQETQYF.

The chain couples TRBV5-1 to TRBJ1-1, with a tentative D call TRBD1 (5 bases). Trimming left V 0 bases short and J 3 bases short, with 15 bases between. The CDR3 extends over 16 amino acids. Germline V gives CDR1 SGHRS, CDR2 YFSETQ. The CDR3 loop is CASSLGASQGDTEAFF. Here the CDR3 DNA reads TGCGCCAGCAGCTTGGGAGCGAGCCAGGGAGACACTGAAGCTTTCTTT.

This sequence joins TRBV5-1 and TRBJ1-1, with 7 positions matching TRBD1. The ends lost 3 bases at V and 0 bases at J; junction bases unmatched: 14. The germline gives CDR1 SGHRS, CDR2 YFSETQ. The CDR3 spans 18 residues. The CDR3 nucleotides read TGCGCCAGCAGCTCCCGTCGACAGGGCCCATTAGTGAACACTGAAGCTTTCTTT. It specifies CASSSRRQGPLVNTEAFF.